The clone carrying this T cell receptor beta chain was seen more than once but under ten times. Its antigen remains unknown. The data were taken from a study of identical twins. Findings of the study overall: Beta out-of-frame sequences displayed a weaker excess of sharing between twins.

The CDR3 loop spans 15 amino acids. V lost 6 bases to trimming and J lost 1 base; unmatched junction nucleotides: 3. TCRdb reprocessed the 5' RACE reads with MiXCR, giving one entry per CDR3 protein. This table has approximately 530,000 distinct CDR3 sequences, around 20% appearing once. The same data also contributed to another study, on yellow fever vaccine responses in identical twins.

The sequenced sample consisted of CD4+ T cells sorted from blood. The receptor was derived from a woman under 30 in good health. The chain is built from TRBV12-3 or TRBV12-4 and TRBJ2-2; 9 bases are shared with TRBD1. In nucleotides, the CDR3 is TGTGCCAGCAGGTTGACAGGGGGGAACACCGGGGAGCTGTTTTTT. It is translated as CASRLTGGNTGELFF.